Here is one T cell receptor beta chain with its context. The antigen is unknown. The sample is drawn from a study of T cell responses to AZD1222 COVID-19 vaccine. Study context: Pooling was applied to second doses at about 4 or about 12 weeks. Study-wide results and limits: Clonal diversity may have been underestimated in mostly white British donors. Baseline seropositives among AZD1222 recipients totaled only five to seven. Repertoire samples came only from after the peak T cell response.

This CDR3 is built from 15 residues. V shed 7 bases and J 4 bases; nucleotides not matched to a gene: 13. Germline values: CDR1 MNHNY, CDR2 SVGAGI (reference sequence). Here immunoSEQ multiplex PCR was the method, and the copy in TCRdb shows in-frame clones only, minus some. The sample carries around 130,000 clones, 80% to 95% recorded once. The material was peripheral blood, obtained on day 0 of AZD1222 vaccination. The receptor comes from an adult in good health. The gene calls are TRBV6-6 and TRBJ2-7; the match to TRBD1 covers 7 bases. In DNA form, the CDR3 reads TGTGCCAGCACAGTGACTGGGGGACAGTCTTACGAGCAGTACTTC. It specifies CASTVTGGQSYEQYF.